Listed below are T cell receptor beta chains from one sample, sequenced in a study of blood T cell repertoires in COVID-19. Generated by immunoSEQ multiplex PCR, the TCRdb table keeps only in-frame clones and is missing some. The data show about 73,000 clones, around four fifths seen once. The sequencing input was peripheral blood. Receptors were obtained from a man aged 80 or over with active or convalescent COVID-19. Both conserved end residues are part of each CDR3. Each record gives: J gene, V gene, CDR3 protein.

>TRBJ1-5|TRBV30
CAWSVGGVRNQPQHF
>TRBJ2-1|TRBV3-1/TRBV3-2
CASSQDWLAGEQFF
>TRBJ2-7|TRBV14
CASSHGRRGFVQYF
>TRBJ1-5|TRBV5-6
CASSLWGQGTRGNQPQHF
>TRBJ1-6|TRBV6-1
CASSAHGTSQNSPLHF
>TRBJ2-7|TRBV6-5
CASNLAGSDEQYF
>TRBJ1-1|TRBV2
CASSDRGKNTEAFF
>TRBJ2-5|TRBV3-1/TRBV3-2
CASSQEVYGTQYF
>TRBJ1-6|TRBV30
CAWSLHQGATPLHF
>TRBJ1-4|TRBV3-1/TRBV3-2
CASSRTPRGEKLFF
>TRBJ1-2|TRBV27
CASSIYPGGVVGGYTF
>TRBJ2-7|TRBV6-5
CASSYGASGAYEQYF
>TRBJ2-1|TRBV5-1
CASSSKLAGISYNEQFF
>TRBJ2-7|TRBV5-8
CASSPLRGTEQYF
>TRBJ2-5|TRBV28
CASSPSDQETQYF
>TRBJ1-2|TRBV6-5
CASSYRFNYGYTF
>TRBJ1-1|TRBV12-5
CASGWGQGDTEAFF
>TRBJ2-7|TRBV6-2/TRBV6-3
CASSGLAGVYNEQYF
>TRBJ1-1|TRBV5-1
CASSLDTGWVAFF
>TRBJ2-3|TRBV28
CASSLSVLAGGGVQGADTQYF
>TRBJ1-2|TRBV6-2/TRBV6-3
CASSYLSSYGYTF